The 12 T cell receptor beta chains in this list originate from one sample, sequenced in a study of blood T cells in healthy people across ages. A second PCR, run for roughly 6 to 11 cycles, used a sample-barcoded 5' primer plus a J-beta primer mix. TCRdb used MiXCR to reprocess the 5' RACE reads, holding one entry per CDR3 protein. The sample lists some 750,000 distinct CDR3 sequences, about a fifth occurring once. The sample consisted of blood. The receptors here all came from a man in his 70s in good health.

This clonotype was observed a handful of times. V usage is TRBV6-1 and J usage is TRBJ2-1; TRBD2 might be the D (5 bases). Germline lookup yields CDR1 MNHNS and CDR2 SASEGT. CDR3 length: 14 amino acids. V lost 2 bases and J 8 bases, leaving 13 bases between the germline ends. The CDR3 sequence: CASSEMEVVDEQFF. Written as DNA, the CDR3 is TGTGCCAGCAGTGAAATGGAGGTTGTGGATGAGCAGTTCTTC.

This clonotype was recorded a few times. The junction departs from germline at one end; a sequencing error may be responsible. The DNA of the CDR3 is TGCGCCAGCAGCTCTCAGGGCGGCTCAAGCCCCCAGCATTTT. It is translated as CASSSQGGSSPQHF. The chain combines TRBV3-1 with TRBJ1-5, with D perhaps TRBD1 (5 bases). Germline lookup yields CDR1 LGHDT and CDR2 YNNKEL (reference sequence). The CDR3 sequence is 14 residues long.

The table lists this clonotype with a few counts. The chain combines TRBV18 with TRBJ2-6; D remains ambiguous. The CDR3 sequence is 17 residues long. Trimming left V 2 bases short and J 0 bases short, with 11 bases between. The germline V gene has CDR1 KGHSH and CDR2 LQKENI. The CDR3 DNA is TGTGCCAGCTCACCATTAATCGGAGACTCTGGGGCCAACGTCCTGACTTTC. Protein: CASSPLIGDSGANVLTF.

This clonotype was recorded at least ten times. The chain recombines TRBV11-2 with TRBJ2-3; D is unclear. The germline V gene has CDR1 SGHAT and CDR2 FQNNGV. Trimming removed 5 bases from V and 2 bases from J, with 8 bases in between. This CDR3 is built from 13 residues. The CDR3: CASSKTSTDTQYF. CDR3 bases: TGTGCCAGCAGCAAAACCTCCACAGATACGCAGTATTTT.

This clonotype has just a few counts. The V and J genes are TRBV29-1 and TRBJ2-7; tentatively, D is TRBD2 (6 bases). The J call may be wrong; the DNA end is better matched by TRBJ2-5. The V gene's germline CDR1 is SQVTM and CDR2 ANQGSEA. The CDR3 sequence is 14 residues long. This CDR3 is CSVGRGGWVGTQYF. In DNA, the CDR3 is TGCAGCGTTGGTAGGGGAGGCTGGGTGGGGACCCAGTACTTC.

In this sample, this clonotype turned up a few times. The chain links TRBV20-1 to TRBJ1-1, with D perhaps TRBD1 (6 bases). The V gene's germline CDR1 is DFQATT and CDR2 SNEGSKA (reference sequence). Trimming removed 3 bases at V and 2 bases at J, with 13 bases between. The CDR3 runs to 14 residues. The CDR3 loop is CSARGEQGNTEAFF. In DNA form, the CDR3 reads TGCAGTGCTAGGGGTGAACAGGGTAACACTGAAGCTTTCTTT.

This chain connects TRBV20-1 to TRBJ1-1; 9 bases map to TRBD1. This CDR3 contains 16 residues. With V trimmed by 6 bases and J by 6 bases, 17 bases remained unmatched. CDR1 DFQATT and CDR2 SNEGSKA come from the germline V gene (reference sequence). The CDR3 loop reads CSAPRDRVGASAEAFF. In nucleotides, the CDR3 is TGCAGTGCACCCCGGGACAGGGTAGGGGCAAGCGCTGAAGCTTTCTTT.

Concerning this clonotype itself: Relative to the germline gene, one junction end is altered; a read error may explain this. The V gene is TRBV3-1, the J gene TRBJ2-3; D unclear. The CDR3 is made up of 12 amino acids. Looked up from germline, CDR1 is LGHDT and CDR2 is YNNKEL (reference sequence). The CDR3, as DNA: TGTGCCAGCAGCCCACGCACAGATATGCAGTATTTT. Encoded protein: CASSPRTDMQYF.

The rearrangement joins TRBV12-3 or TRBV12-4 to TRBJ2-2; D is undetermined. This CDR3 spans 12 amino acids. Trimming shortened V by 1 base and J by 6 bases, and 3 bases separated the two germline ends. CDR3 amino acids: CASSLVPGELFF. CDR3 DNA: TGTGCCAGCAGTTTAGTTCCCGGGGAGCTGTTTTTT.

The chain has TRBV20-1 and TRBJ2-5, with 8 bases lining up with TRBD2. The CDR3 has 15 residues. V lost 3 bases to trimming and J lost 5 bases; unmatched junction nucleotides: 11. Germline CDR1 reads DFQATT; CDR2 reads SNEGSKA (reference sequence). The CDR3 loop reads CSASYQTGGLETQYF. The CDR3 DNA sequence: TGCAGTGCTAGTTACCAGACGGGGGGGCTGGAGACCCAGTACTTC.

In its sample, this clonotype was seen many times. This chain connects TRBV7-8 to TRBJ2-7; 10 bases map to TRBD1. CDR3 size: 16 residues. V gave up 5 bases and J gave up 1 base; unmatched junction bases: 8. In germline, CDR1 is SGHVS, CDR2 FQNEAQ. CDR3 DNA sequence: TGTGCCAGCAGCCCGGGACAGGGGCGATCATCCTACGAGCAGTACTTC. This codes for CASSPGQGRSSYEQYF. Supplemented by reference TRBV7-8 and TRBJ2-7, the full variable domain reads GAGVSQSPRYKVAKRGQDVALRCDPISGHVSLFWYQQALGQGPEFLTYFQNEAQLDKSGLPSDRFFAERPEGSVSTLKIQRTQQEDSAVYLCASSPGQGRSSYEQYFGPGTRLTVT.

This clonotype was found a few times. This chain uses TRBV20-1 with TRBJ1-5; D call uncertain. The CDR3 sequence is 12 residues long. Germline V gives CDR1 DFQATT, CDR2 SNEGSKA (reference sequence). V shed 1 base and J shed 7 bases, with 8 bases lying between them. The chain's CDR3 is CSARVFGQPQHF. CDR3 in DNA: TGCAGTGCTAGAGTCTTTGGGCAGCCCCAGCATTTT.